The sequence of this T cell receptor beta chain was determined in a study of T cell responses to AZD1222 COVID-19 vaccine. This clone came up once. The table came from immunoSEQ multiplex PCR; TCRdb's copy has only in-frame clones and leaves some out. Here the sample spans about 120,000 clones, more than 80% being singletons. The V and J ends lost 5 bases and 6 bases respectively, with 13 bases between them. Germline CDR1 and CDR2: MDHEN and SYDVKM. The CDR3 runs 14 residues. This TCR was recovered from an adult in good health. The V gene is TRBV28, the J gene TRBJ2-2; no clear D. The specimen was peripheral blood, collected on day 0 of AZD1222 vaccination. As DNA, the CDR3 is TGTGCCAGCAGTCCTCCATGGATGGCCGGGGAGCTGTTTTTT. Amino acid sequence: CASSPPWMAGELFF.